This T cell receptor beta chain was retrieved from a study of blood T cell repertoires in COVID-19. Study background: There were acute and convalescent COVID-19 samples, and they came from the United States, Italy and Spain. From T cells, B-cell-depleted T cells, or PBMCs came the material, which was cDNA or gDNA.

Original analysis: Using reference gene primer amplification, nucleated cell counts were estimated. Profiling relied on immunoSEQ multiplex PCR, and the TCRdb table lists in-frame clones only, not all of them. Clone size and the V and J calls come from that table; the DNA yielded D and trimming. The sample carries about 440,000 clones, 85% to 90% recorded once. Sequencing input: peripheral blood. This clonotype was obtained from a woman under 40 with acute or convalescent COVID-19.

The CDR3: CASRTSGPYGETQYF. CDR3 sequence (DNA): TGTGCCAGCAGGACTAGCGGGCCATATGGGGAGACCCAGTACTTC. V and J are TRBV2 and TRBJ2-5; TRBD2 agrees at 10 bases. The CDR3 is 15 amino acids. Per the germline V gene, CDR1 is SNHLY and CDR2 is FYNNEI. V shed 6 bases, J shed 5 bases, and the junction held 9 bases outside the gene matches.